This T cell receptor (beta chain) was captured by sequencing in a study of T cell changes during pregnancy in multiple sclerosis. The V gene's germline CDR1 is SQVTM and CDR2 ANQGSEA. With 8 bases removed from V and 2 bases from J, the gap between germline ends came to 21 bases. The CDR3 has 15 amino acids. Only in-frame clones appear in the TCRdb table, and some are missing; sequencing was by immunoSEQ multiplex PCR. The data contain approximately 93,000 clones, under 95% of them singletons. The receptor's source is a female donor with multiple sclerosis, enrolled in a pregnancy study. The V call is TRBV29-1, the J call TRBJ1-1, with no clear D. The sample in question was peripheral blood, obtained before pregnancy. CDR3 in amino acids: CSPCCPDGKNTEAFF. The CDR3 region has the DNA TGCAGCCCTTGTTGTCCGGACGGGAAAAACACTGAAGCTTTCTTT.